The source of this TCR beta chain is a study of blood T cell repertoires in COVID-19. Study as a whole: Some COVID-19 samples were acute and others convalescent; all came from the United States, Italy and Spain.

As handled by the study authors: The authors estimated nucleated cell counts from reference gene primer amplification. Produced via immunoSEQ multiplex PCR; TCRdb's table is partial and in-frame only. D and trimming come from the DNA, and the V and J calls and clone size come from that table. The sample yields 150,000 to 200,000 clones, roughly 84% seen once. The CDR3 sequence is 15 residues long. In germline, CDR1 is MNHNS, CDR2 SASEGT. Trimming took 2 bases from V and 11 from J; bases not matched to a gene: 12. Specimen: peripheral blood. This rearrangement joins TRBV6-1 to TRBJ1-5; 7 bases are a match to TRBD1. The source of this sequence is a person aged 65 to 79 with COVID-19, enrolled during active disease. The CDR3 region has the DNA TGTGCCAGCAGTGAACAGGGGGGACCGGTCGGGGCCCAGCATTTT. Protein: CASSEQGGPVGAQHF.